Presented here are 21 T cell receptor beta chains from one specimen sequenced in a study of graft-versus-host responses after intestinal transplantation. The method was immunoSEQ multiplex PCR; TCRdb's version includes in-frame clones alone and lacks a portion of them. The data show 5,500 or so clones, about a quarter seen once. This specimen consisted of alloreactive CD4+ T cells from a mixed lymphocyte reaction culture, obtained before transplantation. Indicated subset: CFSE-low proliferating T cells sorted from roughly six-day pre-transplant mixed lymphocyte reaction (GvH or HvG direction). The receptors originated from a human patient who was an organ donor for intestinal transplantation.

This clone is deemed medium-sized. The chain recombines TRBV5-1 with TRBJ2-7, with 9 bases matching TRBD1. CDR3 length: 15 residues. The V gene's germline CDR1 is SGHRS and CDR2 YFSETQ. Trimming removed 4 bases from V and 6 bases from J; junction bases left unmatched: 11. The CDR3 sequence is CASSLTRDRVGEQYF. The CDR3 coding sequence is TGCGCCAGCAGCCTAACTCGGGACAGGGTTGGCGAGCAGTACTTC.

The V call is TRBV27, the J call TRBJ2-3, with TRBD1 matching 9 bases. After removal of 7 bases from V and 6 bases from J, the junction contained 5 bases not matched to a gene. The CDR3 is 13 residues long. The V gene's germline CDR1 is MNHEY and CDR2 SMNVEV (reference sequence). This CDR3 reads CASTKTGGDTQYF. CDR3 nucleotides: TGTGCCAGCACCAAGACAGGGGGGGATACGCAGTATTTT.

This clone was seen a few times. The CDR3 nucleotides read TGTGCCAGCTCACCAAGCAGGATCTACGAGCAGTACTTC. Protein sequence: CASSPSRIYEQYF. The chain is built from TRBV18 and TRBJ2-7; D gene uncertain. Trimming removed 2 bases from V and 3 bases from J, with 8 bases in between. This CDR3 has 13 amino acids. Germline V gene data show CDR1 as KGHSH and CDR2 as LQKENI. The full variable domain, completed using reference TRBV18 and TRBJ2-7, is NAGVMQNPRHLVRRRGQEARLRCSPMKGHSHVYWYRQLPEEGLKFMVYLQKENIIDESGMPKERFSAEFPKEGPSILRIQQVVRGDSAAYFCASSPSRIYEQYFGPGTRLTVT.

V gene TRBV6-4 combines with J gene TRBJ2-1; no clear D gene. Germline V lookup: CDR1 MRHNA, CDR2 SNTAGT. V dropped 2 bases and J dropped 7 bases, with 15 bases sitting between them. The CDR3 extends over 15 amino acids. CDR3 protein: CASSDPSTGKNEQFF. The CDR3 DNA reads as TGTGCCAGCAGTGACCCTAGTACGGGTAAAAATGAGCAGTTCTTC.

This CDR3 reads CASSSLTGHYGYTF. CDR3 nucleotides: TGTGCCAGCAGCTCCCTTACAGGCCACTATGGCTACACCTTC. The chain carries TRBV7-2 and TRBJ1-2, with D tentatively TRBD1 (5 bases). The V and J ends lost 4 bases and 3 bases respectively, with 12 bases between them. Germline CDR1 reads SGHTA; CDR2 reads FQGNSA. This CDR3 comprises 14 residues. The variable domain in full, completed from reference TRBV7-2 and TRBJ1-2, reads GAGVSQSPSNKVTEKGKDVELRCDPISGHTALYWYRQSLGQGLEFLIYFQGNSAPDKSGLPSDRFSAERTGGSVSTLTIQRTQQEDSAVYLCASSSLTGHYGYTFGSGTRLTVV.

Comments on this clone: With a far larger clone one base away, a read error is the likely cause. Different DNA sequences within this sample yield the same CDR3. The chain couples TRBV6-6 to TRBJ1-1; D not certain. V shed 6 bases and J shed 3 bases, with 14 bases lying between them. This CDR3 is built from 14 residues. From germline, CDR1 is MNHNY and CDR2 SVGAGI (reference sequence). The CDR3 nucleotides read TGTGCCAGCAGACGAGGAGGCGAGGACACTGAAGCTTTCTTT. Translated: CASRRGGEDTEAFF.

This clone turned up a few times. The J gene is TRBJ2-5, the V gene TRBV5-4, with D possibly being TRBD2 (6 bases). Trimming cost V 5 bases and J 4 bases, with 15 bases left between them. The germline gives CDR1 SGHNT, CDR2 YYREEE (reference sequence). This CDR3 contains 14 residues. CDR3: CASSFTGRGETQYF. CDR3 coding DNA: TGTGCCAGCAGTTTCACCGGGAGAGGAGAGACCCAGTACTTC.

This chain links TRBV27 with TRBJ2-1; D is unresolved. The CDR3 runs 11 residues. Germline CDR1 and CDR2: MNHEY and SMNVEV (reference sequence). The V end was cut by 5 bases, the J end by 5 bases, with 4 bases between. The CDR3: CASSLHNEQFF. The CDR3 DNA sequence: TGTGCCAGCAGTCTCCACAATGAGCAGTTCTTC.

In DNA, the CDR3 is TGTGCCAGCCGGAGAGACTATGGCTACACCTTC. Translated, it gives CASRRDYGYTF. This chain joins TRBV28 and TRBJ1-2, with D unclear. This CDR3 comprises 11 residues. The V gene lost 8 bases and the J gene lost 3 bases, with 7 bases spanning the gap. Germline CDR1 and CDR2: MDHEN and SYDVKM.

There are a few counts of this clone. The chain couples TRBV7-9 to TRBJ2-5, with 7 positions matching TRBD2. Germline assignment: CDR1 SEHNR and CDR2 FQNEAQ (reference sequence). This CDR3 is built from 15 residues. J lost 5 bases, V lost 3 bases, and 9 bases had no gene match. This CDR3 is CASSLAQGGRETQYF. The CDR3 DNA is TGTGCCAGCAGCTTGGCCCAGGGAGGGCGGGAGACCCAGTACTTC.

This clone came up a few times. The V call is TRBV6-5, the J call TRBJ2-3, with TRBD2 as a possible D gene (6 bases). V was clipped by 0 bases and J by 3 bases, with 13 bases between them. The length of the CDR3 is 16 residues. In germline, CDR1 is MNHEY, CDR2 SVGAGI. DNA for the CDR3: TGTGCCAGCAGTTACTCCGGACTACTTGCAACAGATACGCAGTATTTT. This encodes CASSYSGLLATDTQYF.

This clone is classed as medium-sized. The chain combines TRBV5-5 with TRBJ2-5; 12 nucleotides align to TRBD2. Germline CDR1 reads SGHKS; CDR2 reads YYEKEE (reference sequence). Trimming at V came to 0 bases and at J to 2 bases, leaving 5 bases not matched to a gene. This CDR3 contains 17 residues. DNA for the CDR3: TGTGCCAGCAGCTTGGTTTCCCTAGCGGGAGGGCAAGAGACCCAGTACTTC. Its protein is CASSLVSLAGGQETQYF. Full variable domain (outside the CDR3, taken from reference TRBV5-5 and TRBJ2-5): DAGVTQSPTHLIKTRGQQVTLRCSPISGHKSVSWYQQVLGQGPQFIFQYYEKEERGRGNFPDRFSARQFPNYSSELNVNALLLGDSALYLCASSLVSLAGGQETQYFGPGTRLLVL.

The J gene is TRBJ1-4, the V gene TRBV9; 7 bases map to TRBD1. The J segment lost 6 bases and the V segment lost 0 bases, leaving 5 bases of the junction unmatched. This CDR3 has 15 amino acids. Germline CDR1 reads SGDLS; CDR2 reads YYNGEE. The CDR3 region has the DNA TGTGCCAGCAGCGTAGATGCAGGGGGATATGAAAAACTGTTTTTT. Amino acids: CASSVDAGGYEKLFF.

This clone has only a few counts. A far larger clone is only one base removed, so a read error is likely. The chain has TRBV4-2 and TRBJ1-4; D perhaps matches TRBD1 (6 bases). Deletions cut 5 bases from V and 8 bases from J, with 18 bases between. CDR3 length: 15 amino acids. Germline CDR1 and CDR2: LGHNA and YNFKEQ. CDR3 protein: CASSSQGIRREKLFF. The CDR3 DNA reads TGTGCCAGCAGCTCGCAGGGGATTCGACGGGAAAAACTGTTTTTT.

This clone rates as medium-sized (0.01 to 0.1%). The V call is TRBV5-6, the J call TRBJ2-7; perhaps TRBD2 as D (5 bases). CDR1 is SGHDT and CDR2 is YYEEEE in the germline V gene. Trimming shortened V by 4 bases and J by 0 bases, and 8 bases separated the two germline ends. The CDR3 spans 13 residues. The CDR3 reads CASSPGISYEQYF. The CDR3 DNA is TGTGCCAGCAGCCCGGGGATCTCCTACGAGCAGTACTTC.

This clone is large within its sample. For the CDR3, the DNA is TGTGCCAGCAGTTCTCCCGGGACAGGGGCTCAGCCCCAGCATTTT. The encoded protein is CASSSPGTGAQPQHF. The chain employs TRBV28 and TRBJ1-5; 10 nucleotides line up with TRBD1. The CDR3 is 15 residues long. V was clipped by 4 bases and J by 6 bases; unmatched bases: 6. The germline V gene encodes CDR1 MDHEN and CDR2 SYDVKM.

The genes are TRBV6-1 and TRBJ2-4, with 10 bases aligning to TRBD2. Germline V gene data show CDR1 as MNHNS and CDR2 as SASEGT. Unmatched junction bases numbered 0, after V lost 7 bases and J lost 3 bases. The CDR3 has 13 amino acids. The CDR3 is CASKRGGKNIQYF. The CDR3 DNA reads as TGTGCCAGCAAGCGGGGGGGCAAAAACATTCAGTACTTC.

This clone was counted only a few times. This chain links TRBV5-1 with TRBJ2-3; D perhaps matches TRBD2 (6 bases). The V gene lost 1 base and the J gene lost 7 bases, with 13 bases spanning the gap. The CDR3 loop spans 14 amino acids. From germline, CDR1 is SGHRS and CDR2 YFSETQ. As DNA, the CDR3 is TGCGCCAGCAGCTTGAATCGGGGAGGAAATACGCAGTATTTT. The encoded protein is CASSLNRGGNTQYF.

CDR3 nucleotide sequence: TGTGCCAGTAGCTCACAGTACGAGCAGTACTTC. Translated, it gives CASSSQYEQYF. The genes are TRBV19 and TRBJ2-7; D gene unclear. Germline assignment: CDR1 LNHDA and CDR2 SQIVND (reference sequence). Trimming pared 6 bases from V and 4 bases from J, leaving 7 bases between. CDR3 length: 11 amino acids.

The CDR3 coding sequence is TGTGCCAGCAGTGGACAGGCAAACACTGAAGCTTTCTTT. It specifies CASSGQANTEAFF. The chain couples TRBV6-1 to TRBJ1-1, with D perhaps TRBD1 (6 bases). Germline CDR1 and CDR2: MNHNS and SASEGT. The CDR3 spans 13 residues. V was cut by 4 bases and J by 2 bases, with 8 bases left in between.

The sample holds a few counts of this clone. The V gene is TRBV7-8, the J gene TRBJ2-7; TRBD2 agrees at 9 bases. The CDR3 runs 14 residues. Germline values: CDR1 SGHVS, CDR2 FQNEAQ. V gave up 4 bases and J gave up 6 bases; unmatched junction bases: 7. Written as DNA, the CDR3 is TGTGCCAGCAGCTCGCGGGAGGGCCTGGTCGAGCAGTACTTC. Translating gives CASSSREGLVEQYF.